This entry describes one T cell receptor beta chain. Antigen unknown. Trimming cost V 2 bases and J 5 bases, with 13 bases left between them. This CDR3 region has 13 residues. Germline CDR1 SQVTM, CDR2 ANQGSEA. This sample was included in a study of cytomegalovirus exposure and HLA in healthy donors. Study-wide results and caveats: Cytomegalovirus association was listed for about 160 TCR beta chains. Later work found most CMV-associated TCR beta chains apparently HLA-restricted.

PCR amplification relied on 60 Vbeta primers (plus 13 Jbeta primers). Repertoires were generated with immunoSEQ multiplex PCR, while TCRdb's copy carries only in-frame clones and drops some. The sample holds about 150,000 clones, around 73% seen once. This rearrangement joins TRBV29-1 to TRBJ2-7; no firm D call. The TCR sequence derives from a male donor in good health and CMV-seronegative. The sample consisted of PBMCs. CDR3 in amino acids: CSVETPALDEQYF. For the CDR3, the DNA is TGCAGCGTTGAAACCCCCGCGTTAGACGAGCAGTACTTC.